Reported below is one T cell receptor beta chain. The antigen is not known. V lost 7 bases and J 1 base, leaving 17 bases between the germline ends. This CDR3 is 15 amino acids long. Germline V gives CDR1 MNHNS, CDR2 SASEGT. The authors incorporated unique molecular identifiers into the TCR beta cDNA libraries. There were roughly 0.95 to 10 million T cells, and approximately 480,000 cDNA molecules came from them. TCRdb reanalysed the PCR reads using MiXCR and keeps one entry per CDR3 protein. The repertoire has roughly 800,000 distinct CDR3 sequences, roughly 46% of them found once; the top ten carry roughly 4.9%. The data were obtained in a study of post-analysis software for immune sequencing data. General study findings and limits: People with multiple sclerosis had a significantly lower normalized Chao1 diversity than controls did. Elevated frequency relative to controls characterized several TRBV segments in patients, TRBV5-6, TRBV5-1 and TRBV20-1 among them. Strong co-clustering by F measure was seen for same-batch samples.

This receptor was obtained from a girl between 10 and 17 years old with multiple sclerosis. V gene TRBV6-1 combines with J gene TRBJ2-7; D is possibly TRBD2 (6 bases). Source material: blood. In DNA, the CDR3 is TGTGCCAGCACCCAGCCGGGGGAAAGGTCCTACGAGCAGTACTTC. It yields the protein CASTQPGERSYEQYF.